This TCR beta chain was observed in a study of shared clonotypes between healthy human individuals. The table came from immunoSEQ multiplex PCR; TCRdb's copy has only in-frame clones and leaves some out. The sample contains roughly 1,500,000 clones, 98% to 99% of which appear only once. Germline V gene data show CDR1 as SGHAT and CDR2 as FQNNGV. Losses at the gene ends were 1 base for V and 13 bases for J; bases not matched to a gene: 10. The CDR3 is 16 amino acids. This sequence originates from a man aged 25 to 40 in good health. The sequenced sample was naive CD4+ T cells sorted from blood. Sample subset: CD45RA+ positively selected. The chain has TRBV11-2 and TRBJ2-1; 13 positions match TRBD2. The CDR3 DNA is TGTGCCAGCAGCTTAGTGGTGACTAGCGGGAGGCAAGGTCAGTTCTTC. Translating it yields CASSLVVTSGRQGQFF.